The rows below give T cell receptor beta chains drawn from one sample of a study of regulatory and conventional T cells in RAG deficiency. Profiling relied on immunoSEQ multiplex PCR, and the TCRdb table lists in-frame clones only, not all of them. The sample lists 25,000 to 30,000 clones, 90% to 95% occurring once. These same records also appear under a second study, on regulatory T cells.

Material for sequencing was CD25- CD4+ T cells sorted from blood. These receptors were collected from a human donor in good health. CDR3s include the opening cysteine and the closing phenylalanine or tryptophan.

V	J	CDR3
TRBV7-7	TRBJ2-1	CASSPAGGTYNEQFF
TRBV7-6	TRBJ1-2	CASSFGGANGYTF
TRBV13	TRBJ1-1	CATNRGINTEAFF
TRBV29-1	TRBJ1-2	CSSNVGGDSYGYTF
TRBV6-1	TRBJ1-1	CASSDSWFEAFF
TRBV11-2	TRBJ2-4	CASSAGAPAKNIQYF
TRBV29-1	TRBJ2-1	CSAWRGDNNEQFF
TRBV10-3	TRBJ2-7	CAISDLSGTGRYEQYF
TRBV18	TRBJ1-6	CASSPYRDSKYYNSPLHF
TRBV6-6	TRBJ1-2	CASSYSGVEGYTF
TRBV4-1	TRBJ1-1	CASRPTGGTEAFF
TRBV19	TRBJ1-4	CASSMGGPAEKLFF
TRBV19	TRBJ2-5	CASSPGTVETQYF
TRBV4-2	TRBJ2-7	CASSRTREEGGEQYF
TRBV9	TRBJ1-1	CASGGSSGTEAFF
TRBV2	TRBJ2-1	CASRREGYNEQFF
TRBV5-6	TRBJ1-5	CASSSRGFYSNQPQHF
TRBV18	TRBJ2-7	CASSPGQGVTEQYF
TRBV23-1	TRBJ2-3	CASSPGQGAGTDTQYF
TRBV19	TRBJ2-7	CASSLRDRGQVQYF
TRBV18	TRBJ1-5	CASSPEGFRTQPQHF
TRBV19	TRBJ1-2	CASSVTRGRDYGYTF
TRBV19	TRBJ1-5	CASSRGWVGNQPQHF
TRBV2	TRBJ2-1	CASGGAFSYNEQFF
TRBV9	TRBJ1-2	CASSATDRGRGGYTF
TRBV6-5	TRBJ1-2	CASSYLSDRGRGGYTF
TRBV2	TRBJ2-5	CASSELGERQETQYF
TRBV2	TRBJ2-2	CASTRWTSVRGELFF
TRBV9	TRBJ2-5	CASSVGVLRQGAGETQYF
TRBV5-4	TRBJ2-3	CASSFGPRGGDTQYF
TRBV7-6	TRBJ2-7	CASSLGSSVNEQYF
TRBV25-1	TRBJ1-2	CASSESGREVNYGYTF
TRBV28	TRBJ1-1	CASSYSTEAFF
TRBV5-1	TRBJ2-5	CASRIPRGSQETQYF
TRBV5-6	TRBJ1-5	CASSGQTGDSNQPQHF
TRBV7-9	TRBJ2-1	CASSLGASRWNEQFF
TRBV4-2	TRBJ2-1	CASSQDRERNEQFF
TRBV7-2	TRBJ1-2	CASSPGQGTGKLWGYTF
TRBV7-2	TRBJ1-6	CASSLEGGGNSPLHF
TRBV21-1	TRBJ2-7	CASSPPTGGGSYEQYF